The entry that follows covers one T cell receptor (beta chain) sequence. Original processing notes: Nucleated cell number was recorded as an estimate derived from reference gene primer amplification. TCRdb keeps only in-frame clones here, not all; method: immunoSEQ multiplex PCR. The V and J calls and clone size are taken from that table; D and trimming were inferred from the DNA. Among around 170,000 clones listed, about 86% were seen once. This sample is drawn from a study of blood T cell repertoires in COVID-19. Looking at the study overall: Specimens from acute and convalescent COVID-19 originated in the United States, Italy and Spain.

CDR3 length: 17 amino acids. The V end lost 4 bases, the J end lost 0 bases, and 16 bases lay between the germline ends. The germline V gene encodes CDR1 MNHNS and CDR2 SASEGT. This clonotype originated in a woman between 65 and 79 years old with acute or convalescent COVID-19. V and J are TRBV6-1 and TRBJ1-5, with D possibly being TRBD1 (5 bases). Sequenced material: peripheral blood. CDR3 bases: TGTGCCAGCAGTGTGAAAAAGACAGAGTATAGCAATCAGCCCCAGCATTTT. Protein product: CASSVKKTEYSNQPQHF.